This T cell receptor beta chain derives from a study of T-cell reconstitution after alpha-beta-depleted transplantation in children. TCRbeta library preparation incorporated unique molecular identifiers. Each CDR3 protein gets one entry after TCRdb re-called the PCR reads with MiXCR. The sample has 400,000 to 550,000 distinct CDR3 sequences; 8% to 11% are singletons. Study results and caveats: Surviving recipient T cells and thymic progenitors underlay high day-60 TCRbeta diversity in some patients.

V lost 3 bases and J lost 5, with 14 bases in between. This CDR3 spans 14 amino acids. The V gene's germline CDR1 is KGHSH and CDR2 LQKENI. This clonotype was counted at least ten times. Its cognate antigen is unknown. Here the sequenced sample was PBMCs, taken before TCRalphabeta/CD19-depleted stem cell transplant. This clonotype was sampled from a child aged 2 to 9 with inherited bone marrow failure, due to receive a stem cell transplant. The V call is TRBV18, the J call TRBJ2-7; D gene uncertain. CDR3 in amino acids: CASSPVTPPHEQYF. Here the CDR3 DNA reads TGTGCCAGCTCACCGGTAACCCCGCCCCACGAGCAGTACTTC.